These T cell receptor beta chains were read from a single sample in a study of CXCR3-negative and CXCR3-positive naive CD8 T cells. TCRdb derives one entry per CDR3 protein from the 5' RACE reads, leaving out DNA. Its table lists over 45,000 distinct CDR3 sequences. The sample was naive CXCR3- CD8+ T cells from blood. These receptors were collected from a human donor in good health. Some clones in this sample may be carry-over from other donors' samples. Each CDR3 is given with its conserved first and last residue.

J: TRBJ2-1; V: TRBV14; CDR3: CASSRKVGSWSEQFF
J: TRBJ2-2; V: TRBV7-3; CDR3: CASRRLPGQGDGTGELFF
J: TRBJ2-3; V: TRBV5-1; CDR3: CASSEDPSTDTQYF
J: TRBJ1-3; V: TRBV12-3/TRBV12-4; CDR3: CASSSAGQEVSGNTIYF
J: TRBJ1-4; V: TRBV27; CDR3: CASSFGTGEEKLFF
J: TRBJ2-7; V: TRBV29-1; CDR3: CSVEDLEGEQYF
J: TRBJ2-5; V: TRBV20-1; CDR3: CSARVASGGQETQYF
J: TRBJ2-7; V: TRBV10-2; CDR3: CASSSYYEQYF
J: TRBJ1-1; V: TRBV6-2/TRBV6-3; CDR3: CASSLTGQGAFMNTEAFF
J: TRBJ2-5; V: TRBV6-2/TRBV6-3; CDR3: CASRKWSTSGGTQETQYF
J: TRBJ1-2; V: TRBV21-1; CDR3: CASSHPPLEDGYTF
J: TRBJ2-1; V: TRBV25-1; CDR3: CASSEPGSYNEQFF
J: TRBJ2-5; V: TRBV15; CDR3: CATSSGGGAQETQYF
J: TRBJ1-2; V: TRBV7-2; CDR3: CASSLIKENYGYTF
J: TRBJ2-3; V: TRBV7-6; CDR3: CASSPPEVLGTDTQYF
J: TRBJ1-1; V: TRBV19; CDR3: CASSDPQLRAEAFF
J: TRBJ2-7; V: TRBV4-1; CDR3: CASSQGGFFDGQYF
J: TRBJ2-1; V: TRBV29-1; CDR3: CSVAFGTGSNEQFF
J: TRBJ2-7; V: TRBV9; CDR3: CASSPARVGWDEQYF
J: TRBJ2-7; V: TRBV20-1; CDR3: CSARDLEAGPPYEQYF
J: TRBJ2-7; V: TRBV14; CDR3: CASSHSGGGLHEQYF
J: TRBJ1-4; V: TRBV14; CDR3: CASSQAGEKLFF
J: TRBJ2-1; V: TRBV6-2/TRBV6-3; CDR3: CASLEALPNEQFF
J: TRBJ2-2; V: TRBV5-6; CDR3: CASSAGTGGMAGELFF
J: TRBJ2-7; V: TRBV24-1; CDR3: CATSDFSGGTLEQYF
J: TRBJ2-3; V: TRBV4-1; CDR3: CASNLGGGGTDTQYF